This is a list of T cell receptor beta chains from one sample in a study of T cell responses to AZD1222 COVID-19 vaccine. Produced via immunoSEQ multiplex PCR; TCRdb's table is partial and in-frame only. The sample has 150,000 to 200,000 clones; just over 90% are singletons. The source was peripheral blood, collected 28 days after the second dose of the MenACWY control vaccine. The receptors were sampled from an adult who received the MenACWY meningococcal vaccine as a control. Both conserved end residues are part of each CDR3. The order of the fields is D gene, J gene, CDR3 length, V gene, CDR3 protein. D genes are given only for firm matches.

>TRBD1|TRBJ1-2|14|TRBV5-6
CASSLGPTGYGYTF
>NA|TRBJ1-1|12|TRBV6-5
CASRAGDTEAFF
>TRBD1|TRBJ1-6|15|TRBV30
CAWISGQGLNSPLHF
>TRBD2|TRBJ2-2|18|TRBV28
CASSTQVRRERKDGELFF
>NA|TRBJ1-3|16|TRBV7-2
CASSLGGRGSGNTIYF
>TRBD2|TRBJ2-5|16|TRBV11-2
CASSYPGLAGRRGQYF
>NA|TRBJ1-1|14|TRBV4-3
CASSQDPGNTEAFF
>NA|TRBJ2-1|11|TRBV29-1
CSALREDEQFF
>NA|TRBJ1-3|13|TRBV3-1/TRBV3-2
CASSQPSGNTIYF
>TRBD2|TRBJ2-7|14|TRBV19
CASSITSGIYEQYF
>NA|TRBJ1-2|16|TRBV21-1
CASSLKGTGANYGYTF
>TRBD2|TRBJ2-1|16|TRBV7-9
CASSRAPAGVYNEQFF
>TRBD2|TRBJ2-3|16|TRBV9
CASSVSLAGVPDTQYF
>TRBD1|TRBJ1-4|16|TRBV19
CASNPTGGATNEKLFF
>NA|TRBJ1-1|13|TRBV6-5
CASTPQGVTEAFF
>NA|TRBJ2-1|16|TRBV24-1
CATSDPTSMTRSEQFF
>TRBD1|TRBJ1-2|13|TRBV10-3
CAISRDRIYGYTF
>TRBD2|TRBJ2-7|15|TRBV9
CASSVELAGSDEQYF
>NA|TRBJ1-6|12|TRBV12-3/TRBV12-4
CASSRDPLPLHF
>NA|TRBJ2-7|13|TRBV7-2
CATSDLSSYEQYF